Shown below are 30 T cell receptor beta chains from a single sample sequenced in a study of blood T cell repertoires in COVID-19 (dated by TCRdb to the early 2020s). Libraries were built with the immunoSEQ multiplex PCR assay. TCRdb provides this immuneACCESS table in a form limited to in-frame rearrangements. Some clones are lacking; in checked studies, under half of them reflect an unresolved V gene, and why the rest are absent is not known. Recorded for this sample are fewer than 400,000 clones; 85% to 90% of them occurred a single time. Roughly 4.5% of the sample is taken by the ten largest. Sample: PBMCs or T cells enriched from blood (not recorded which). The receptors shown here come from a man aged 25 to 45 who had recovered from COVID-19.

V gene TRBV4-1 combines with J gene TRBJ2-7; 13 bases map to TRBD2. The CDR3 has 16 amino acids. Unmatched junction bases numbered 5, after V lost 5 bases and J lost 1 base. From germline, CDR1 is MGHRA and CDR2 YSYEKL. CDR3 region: CASSTRTSGRSYEQYF. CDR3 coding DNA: TGCGCCAGCAGCACCCGGACTAGCGGGAGATCCTACGAGCAGTACTTC.

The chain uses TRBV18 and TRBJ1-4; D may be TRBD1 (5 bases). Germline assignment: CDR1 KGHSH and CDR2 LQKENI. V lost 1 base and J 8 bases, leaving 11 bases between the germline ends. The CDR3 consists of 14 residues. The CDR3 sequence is CASSPQQAGEKLFF. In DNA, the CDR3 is TGTGCCAGCTCACCACAACAGGCAGGGGAAAAACTGTTTTTT. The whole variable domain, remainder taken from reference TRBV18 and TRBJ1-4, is NAGVMQNPRHLVRRRGQEARLRCSPMKGHSHVYWYRQLPEEGLKFMVYLQKENIIDESGMPKERFSAEFPKEGPSILRIQQVVRGDSAAYFCASSPQQAGEKLFFGSGTQLSVL.

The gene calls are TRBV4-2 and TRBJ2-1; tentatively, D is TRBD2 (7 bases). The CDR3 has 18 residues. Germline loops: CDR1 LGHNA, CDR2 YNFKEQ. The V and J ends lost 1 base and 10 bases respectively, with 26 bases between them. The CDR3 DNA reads TGTGCCAGCAGCCAAGCTTCGGGGAATAACGGGGGGCTGTGGGAGCAGTTCTTC. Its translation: CASSQASGNNGGLWEQFF.

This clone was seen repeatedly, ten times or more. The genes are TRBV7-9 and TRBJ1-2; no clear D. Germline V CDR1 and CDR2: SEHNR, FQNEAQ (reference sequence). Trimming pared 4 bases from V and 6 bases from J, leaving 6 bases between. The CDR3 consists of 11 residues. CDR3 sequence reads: CASSSRNGYTF. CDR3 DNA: TGTGCCAGCAGCTCGAGAAATGGCTACACCTTC. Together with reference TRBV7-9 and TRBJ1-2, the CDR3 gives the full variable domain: DTGVSQNPRHKITKRGQNVTFRCDPISEHNRLYWYRQTLGQGPEFLTYFQNEAQLEKSRLLSDRFSAERPKGSFSTLEIQRTEQGDSAMYLCASSSRNGYTFGSGTRLTVV.

The CDR3 coding sequence is TGTGCCAGCAGTTACGATCAGGGTGTGGCAGCTTTCTTT. It specifies CASSYDQGVAAFF. V usage is TRBV6-5 and J usage is TRBJ1-1; maybe TRBD1 (5 bases). The length of the CDR3 is 13 residues. Germline V lookup: CDR1 MNHEY, CDR2 SVGAGI. The ends were cut back, 2 bases at V and 10 bases at J, with 14 bases in the middle.

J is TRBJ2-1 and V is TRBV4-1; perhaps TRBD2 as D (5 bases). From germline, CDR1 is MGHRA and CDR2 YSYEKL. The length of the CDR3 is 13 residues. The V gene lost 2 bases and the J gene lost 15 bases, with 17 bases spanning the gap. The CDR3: CASSQLAGPFPFF. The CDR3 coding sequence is TGCGCCAGCAGCCAACTAGCAGGCCCCTTCCCGTTCTTC.

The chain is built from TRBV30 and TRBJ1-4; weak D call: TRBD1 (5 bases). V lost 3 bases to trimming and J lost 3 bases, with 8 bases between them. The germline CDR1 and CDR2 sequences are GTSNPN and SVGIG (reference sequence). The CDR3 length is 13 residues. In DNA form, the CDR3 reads TGTGCCTGGAGGGCGACAGCTAATGAAAAACTGTTTTTT. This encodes CAWRATANEKLFF.

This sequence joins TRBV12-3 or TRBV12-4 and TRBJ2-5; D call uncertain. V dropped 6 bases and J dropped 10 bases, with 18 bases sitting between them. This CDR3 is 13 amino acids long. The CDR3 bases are TGTGCCAGCAGCCCCGACACATATCGTGGCCAGTACTTC. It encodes CASSPDTYRGQYF.

DNA of the CDR3: TGTGCCACCAGCCCGACAGGGAACTATGGCTACACCTTC. It encodes CATSPTGNYGYTF. The chain recombines TRBV24-1 with TRBJ1-2; 7 bases line up with TRBD1. CDR1 is KGHDR and CDR2 is SFDVKD in the germline V gene. The ends lost 7 bases at V and 2 bases at J; junction bases unmatched: 3. This CDR3 is 13 amino acids long.

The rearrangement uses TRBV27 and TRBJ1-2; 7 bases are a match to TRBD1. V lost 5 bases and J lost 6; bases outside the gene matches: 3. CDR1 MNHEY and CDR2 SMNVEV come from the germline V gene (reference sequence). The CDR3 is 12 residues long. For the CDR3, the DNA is TGTGCCAGCAGTACAACAGGGGATGGCTACACCTTC. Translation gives CASSTTGDGYTF.

The CDR3 reads CASSIEGQGVTDTQYF. As DNA, the CDR3 is TGTGCCAGTAGTATCGAGGGACAGGGGGTGACAGATACGCAGTATTTT. V and J are TRBV19 and TRBJ2-3, with TRBD1 matching 11 bases. Germline V gives CDR1 LNHDA, CDR2 SQIVND (reference sequence). This CDR3 region has 16 residues. The V and J ends lost 3 bases and 3 bases, in that order; junction bases with no gene match: 5.

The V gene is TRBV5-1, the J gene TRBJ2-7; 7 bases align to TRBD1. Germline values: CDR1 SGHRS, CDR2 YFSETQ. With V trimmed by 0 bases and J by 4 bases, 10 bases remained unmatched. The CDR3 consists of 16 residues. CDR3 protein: CASSLAGQGQRYEQYF. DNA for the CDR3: TGCGCCAGCAGCTTGGCGGGTCAGGGACAGCGGTACGAGCAGTACTTC.

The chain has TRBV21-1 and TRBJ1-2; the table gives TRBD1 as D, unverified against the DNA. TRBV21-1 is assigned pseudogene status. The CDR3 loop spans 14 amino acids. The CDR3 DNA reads TGTGCCAGCAGCAAGGGACAGGGGAAAGATGGCTACACCTTC. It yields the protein CASSKGQGKDGYTF.

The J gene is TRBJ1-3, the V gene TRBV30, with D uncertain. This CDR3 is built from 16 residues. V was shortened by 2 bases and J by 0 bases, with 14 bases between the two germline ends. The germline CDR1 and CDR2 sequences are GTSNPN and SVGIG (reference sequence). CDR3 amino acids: CAWSPLAKRSGNTIYF. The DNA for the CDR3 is TGTGCCTGGAGTCCCCTCGCCAAGCGCTCTGGAAACACCATATATTTT. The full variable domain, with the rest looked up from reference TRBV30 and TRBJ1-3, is SQTIHQWPATLVQPVGSPLSLECTVEGTSNPNLYWYRQAAGRGLQLLFYSVGIGQISSEVPQNLSASRPQDRQFILSSKKLLLSDSGFYLCAWSPLAKRSGNTIYFGEGSWLTVV.

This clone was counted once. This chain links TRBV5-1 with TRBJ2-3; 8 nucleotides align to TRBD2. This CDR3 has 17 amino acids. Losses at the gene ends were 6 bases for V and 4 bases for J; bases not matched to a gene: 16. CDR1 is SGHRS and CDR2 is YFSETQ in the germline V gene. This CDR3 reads CASIPFPGLAPPDTQYF. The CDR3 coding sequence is TGCGCCAGCATCCCCTTCCCCGGACTAGCACCCCCAGATACGCAGTATTTT. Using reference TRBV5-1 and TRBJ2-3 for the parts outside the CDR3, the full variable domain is KAGVTQTPRYLIKTRGQQVTLSCSPISGHRSVSWYQQTPGQGLQFLFEYFSETQRNKGNFPGRFSGRQFSNSRSEMNVSTLELGDSALYLCASIPFPGLAPPDTQYFGPGTRLTVL.

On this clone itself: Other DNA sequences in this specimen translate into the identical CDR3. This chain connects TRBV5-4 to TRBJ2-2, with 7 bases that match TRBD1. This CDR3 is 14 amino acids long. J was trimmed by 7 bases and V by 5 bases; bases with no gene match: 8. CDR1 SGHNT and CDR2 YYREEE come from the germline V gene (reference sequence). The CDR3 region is CASRATGLIGELFF. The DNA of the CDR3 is TGTGCCAGCAGGGCGACAGGGTTGATCGGGGAGCTGTTTTTT.

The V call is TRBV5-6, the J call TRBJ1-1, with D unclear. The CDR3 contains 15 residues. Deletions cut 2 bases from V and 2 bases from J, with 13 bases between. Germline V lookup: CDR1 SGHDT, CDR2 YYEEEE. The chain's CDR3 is CASSLWWQTNTEAFF. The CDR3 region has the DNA TGTGCCAGCAGCTTATGGTGGCAGACTAACACTGAAGCTTTCTTT.

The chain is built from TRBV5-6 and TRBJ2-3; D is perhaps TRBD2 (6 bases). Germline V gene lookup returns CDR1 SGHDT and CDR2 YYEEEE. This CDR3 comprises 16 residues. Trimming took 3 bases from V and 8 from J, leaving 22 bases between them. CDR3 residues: CASSYNAAGTRVTQYF. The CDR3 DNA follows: TGTGCCAGCAGCTATAACGCGGCGGGGACCCGTGTTACGCAGTATTTT.

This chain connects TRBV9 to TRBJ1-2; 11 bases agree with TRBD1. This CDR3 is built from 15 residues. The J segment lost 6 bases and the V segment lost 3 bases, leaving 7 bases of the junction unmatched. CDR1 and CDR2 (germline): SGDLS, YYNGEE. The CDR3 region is CASSASGQGANGYTF. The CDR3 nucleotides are TGTGCCAGCAGCGCATCCGGACAGGGGGCGAATGGCTACACCTTC. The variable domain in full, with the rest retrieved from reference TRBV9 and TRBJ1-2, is DSGVTQTPKHLITATGQRVTLRCSPRSGDLSVYWYQQSLDQGLQFLIQYYNGEERAKGNILERFSAQQFPDLHSELNLSSLELGDSALYFCASSASGQGANGYTFGSGTRLTVV.

The CDR3 DNA reads as TGTGCCAGCAGACAAACAGGGGCGGTAGGAGAAGCTTTCTTT. Encoded protein: CASRQTGAVGEAFF. This rearrangement joins TRBV6-5 to TRBJ1-1; 7 bases fit TRBD1. CDR3 size: 14 residues. V shed 6 bases, J shed 8 bases, and the junction held 12 bases outside the gene matches. Germline-derived CDR1 and CDR2 are MNHEY and SVGAGI.

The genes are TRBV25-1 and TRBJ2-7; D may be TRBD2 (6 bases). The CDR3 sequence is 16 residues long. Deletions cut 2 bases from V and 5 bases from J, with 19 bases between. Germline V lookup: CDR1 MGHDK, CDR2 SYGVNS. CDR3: CASSERRGGILDEQYF. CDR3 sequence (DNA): TGTGCCAGCAGTGAAAGGCGCGGCGGGATCCTTGACGAGCAGTACTTC.

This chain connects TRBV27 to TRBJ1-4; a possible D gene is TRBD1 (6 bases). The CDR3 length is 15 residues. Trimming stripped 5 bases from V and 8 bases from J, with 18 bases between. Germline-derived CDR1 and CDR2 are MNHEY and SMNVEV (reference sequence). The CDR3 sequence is CASSPRQAPGEKLFF. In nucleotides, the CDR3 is TGTGCCAGCAGTCCCCGACAGGCCCCGGGGGAAAAACTGTTTTTT.

The CDR3 is CASSRVDSPLHF. CDR3 nucleotide sequence: TGTGCCAGCAGCAGGGTAGATTCACCCCTCCACTTT. This rearrangement joins TRBV6-5 to TRBJ1-6; possible D gene TRBD1, 5 bases. Trimming removed 6 bases from V and 8 bases from J, with 8 bases in between. CDR1 MNHEY and CDR2 SVGAGI come from the germline V gene. The CDR3 is 12 residues long.

The CDR3, as DNA: TGTGCCAGCACCTCCGTAGCGGGGGGGGGCAATGAGCAGTTCTTC. It yields the protein CASTSVAGGGNEQFF. The chain joins TRBV27 to TRBJ2-1, with TRBD2 matching over 11 bases. Germline V gene lookup returns CDR1 MNHEY and CDR2 SMNVEV (reference sequence). With 7 bases clipped from V and 6 bases from J, the junction kept 8 bases outside the gene matches. The CDR3 has 15 residues.

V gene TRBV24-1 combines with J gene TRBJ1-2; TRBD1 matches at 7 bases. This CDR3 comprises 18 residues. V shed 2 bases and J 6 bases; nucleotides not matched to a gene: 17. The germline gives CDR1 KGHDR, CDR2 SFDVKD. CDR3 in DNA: TGTGCCACCAGTGATTCGACCTCTACTGCAGACAGGGTCCATGGCTACACCTTC. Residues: CATSDSTSTADRVHGYTF.

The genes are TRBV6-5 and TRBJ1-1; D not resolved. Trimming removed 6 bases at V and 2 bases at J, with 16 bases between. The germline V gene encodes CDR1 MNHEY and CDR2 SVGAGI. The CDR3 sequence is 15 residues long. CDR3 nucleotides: TGTGCCAGCAGGCTGTTAAATGCAGGTAACACTGAAGCTTTCTTT. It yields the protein CASRLLNAGNTEAFF.

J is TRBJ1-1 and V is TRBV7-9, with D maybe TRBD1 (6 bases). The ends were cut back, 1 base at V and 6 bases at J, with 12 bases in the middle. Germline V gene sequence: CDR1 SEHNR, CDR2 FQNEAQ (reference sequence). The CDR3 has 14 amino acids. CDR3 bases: TGTGCCAGCAGCTTAGTTGGGGGCTCGTCTGAAGCTTTCTTT. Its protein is CASSLVGGSSEAFF.

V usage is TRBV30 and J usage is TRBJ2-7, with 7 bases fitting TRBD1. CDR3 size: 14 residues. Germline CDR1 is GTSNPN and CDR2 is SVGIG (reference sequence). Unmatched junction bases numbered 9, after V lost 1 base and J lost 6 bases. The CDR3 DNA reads TGTGCCTGGAGTGCAACAGGGGCCCCCCCCGAGCAGTACTTC. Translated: CAWSATGAPPEQYF.

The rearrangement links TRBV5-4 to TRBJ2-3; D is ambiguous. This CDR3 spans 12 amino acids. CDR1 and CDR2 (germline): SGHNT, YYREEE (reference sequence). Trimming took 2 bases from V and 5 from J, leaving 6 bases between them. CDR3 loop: CASSFNGDTQYF. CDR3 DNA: TGTGCCAGCAGCTTTAACGGAGATACGCAGTATTTT.

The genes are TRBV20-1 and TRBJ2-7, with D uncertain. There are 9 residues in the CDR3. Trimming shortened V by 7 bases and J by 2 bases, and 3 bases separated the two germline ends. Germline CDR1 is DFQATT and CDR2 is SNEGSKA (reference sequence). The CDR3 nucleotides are TGCAGTGGAGCCTACGAGCAGTACTTC. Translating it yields CSGAYEQYF.